The 20 T cell receptor beta chains below come from one sample, sequenced in a study of blood T cell repertoires in COVID-19. Generated by immunoSEQ multiplex PCR, the TCRdb table keeps only in-frame clones and is missing some. The table includes some 370,000 clones, more than 80% detected once. What was sequenced was peripheral blood. These receptor sequences come from a man aged 40-55 years with acute or convalescent COVID-19.

This chain uses TRBV5-1 with TRBJ2-1; 11 bases agree with TRBD2. CDR3 length: 15 residues. With V trimmed by 4 bases and J by 7 bases, 7 bases remained unmatched. The germline CDR1 and CDR2 sequences are SGHRS and YFSETQ. CDR3 residues: CASSLTSGSSNEQFF. Here the CDR3 DNA reads TGCGCCAGCAGCCTAACTAGCGGGAGTTCGAATGAGCAGTTCTTC.

The chain links TRBV2 to TRBJ1-4, with 8 positions matching TRBD1. This CDR3 has 14 residues. Losses at the gene ends were 1 base for V and 5 bases for J; bases not matched to a gene: 0. Germline loops: CDR1 SNHLY, CDR2 FYNNEI. In DNA form, the CDR3 reads TGTGCCAGCAGTGAAGGGACAGGGAATGAAAAACTGTTTTTT. It translates to CASSEGTGNEKLFF. The variable domain in full, with the rest retrieved from reference TRBV2 and TRBJ1-4, is EPEVTQTPSHQVTQMGQEVILRCVPISNHLYFYWYRQILGQKVEFLVSFYNNEISEKSEIFDDQFSVERPDGSNFTLKIRSTKLEDSAMYFCASSEGTGNEKLFFGSGTQLSVL.

This chain joins TRBV4-2 and TRBJ1-2; D perhaps matches TRBD1 (5 bases). Trimming removed 1 base at V and 5 bases at J, with 14 bases between. The CDR3 loop spans 15 amino acids. Germline V CDR1 and CDR2: LGHNA, YNFKEQ. This chain's CDR3 is CASSQGFPREYGYTF. In DNA form, the CDR3 reads TGTGCCAGCAGCCAAGGTTTTCCCAGGGAATATGGCTACACCTTC.

The chain carries TRBV7-9 and TRBJ2-3, with D possibly TRBD2 on 5 matching bases. There are 16 residues in the CDR3. In germline, CDR1 is SEHNR, CDR2 FQNEAQ (reference sequence). V was trimmed by 5 bases and J by 5 bases, leaving 20 bases between them. CDR3 region: CASSHSLGVLRDTQYF. The CDR3 DNA sequence: TGTGCCAGCAGCCACTCTCTCGGGGTTCTTCGAGATACGCAGTATTTT.

V and J are TRBV19 and TRBJ2-7; TRBD2 aligns across 7 bases. CDR3 length: 14 residues. J lost 5 bases, V lost 1 base, and 5 bases had no gene match. CDR1 is LNHDA and CDR2 is SQIVND in the germline V gene (reference sequence). CDR3 in DNA: TGTGCCAGTAGTATAGGCGGGAGTCGGGACGAGCAGTACTTC. This translates into CASSIGGSRDEQYF. The full variable domain, rest sourced from reference TRBV19 and TRBJ2-7, is DGGITQSPKYLFRKEGQNVTLSCEQNLNHDAMYWYRQDPGQGLRLIYYSQIVNDFQKGDIAEGYSVSREKKESFPLTVTSAQKNPTAFYLCASSIGGSRDEQYFGPGTRLTVT.

V and J are TRBV28 and TRBJ2-5, with 9 bases matching TRBD1. V trimming: 3 bases; J trimming: 4 bases; junction bases outside the gene matches: 6. The CDR3 consists of 15 residues. Germline V CDR1 and CDR2: MDHEN, SYDVKM. The CDR3 spells CASSLPGQGAETQYF. CDR3 bases: TGTGCCAGCAGTTTGCCGGGACAGGGTGCAGAGACCCAGTACTTC.

The chain carries TRBV28 and TRBJ2-7; D not certain. CDR1 and CDR2 from the germline V gene are MDHEN and SYDVKM. The CDR3 covers 13 residues. Trimming removed 1 base at V and 2 bases at J, with 6 bases between. The CDR3 region is CASSLSPTYEQYF. In DNA, the CDR3 is TGTGCCAGCAGTTTATCTCCTACCTACGAGCAGTACTTC.

Comments on this clone: Other DNA sequences in the sample encode the same CDR3. V usage is TRBV13 and J usage is TRBJ2-1; unclear D gene. Germline-derived CDR1 and CDR2 are PRHDT and FYEKMQ (reference sequence). V lost 5 bases and J lost 0, with 11 bases in between. The CDR3 length is 15 residues. The CDR3 reads CASSLGRSSYNEQFF. The DNA for the CDR3 is TGTGCCAGCAGCCTGGGCAGATCCTCCTACAATGAGCAGTTCTTC.

This chain uses TRBV6-1 with TRBJ1-5; D is perhaps TRBD1 (6 bases). V lost 3 bases and J lost 0, with 12 bases in between. Germline CDR1 MNHNS, CDR2 SASEGT. This CDR3 has 16 residues. The CDR3 reads CASSERRGPSNQPQHF. The CDR3 DNA is TGTGCCAGCAGTGAGCGGCGGGGGCCTAGCAATCAGCCCCAGCATTTT.

The rearrangement joins TRBV9 to TRBJ1-2, with D possibly being TRBD1 (6 bases). The V gene lost 3 bases and the J gene lost 8 bases, with 17 bases spanning the gap. Germline V gene sequence: CDR1 SGDLS, CDR2 YYNGEE. CDR3 length equals 14 residues. CDR3: CASSAYGGADGYTF. The CDR3 DNA reads as TGTGCCAGCAGCGCCTATGGGGGGGCGGACGGCTACACCTTC.

The chain couples TRBV6-5 to TRBJ1-2, with TRBD1 as a possible D gene (5 bases). Trimming left V 6 bases short and J 5 bases short, with 19 bases between. The CDR3 consists of 15 residues. The V gene's germline CDR1 is MNHEY and CDR2 SVGAGI. The CDR3 here is CASSRGSYGAYGYTF. CDR3 DNA sequence: TGTGCCAGCAGCCGCGGTTCCTATGGGGCTTATGGCTACACCTTC.

This chain connects TRBV30 to TRBJ1-5; no firm D call. CDR3 length equals 14 residues. Germline CDR1 and CDR2: GTSNPN and SVGIG (reference sequence). V shed 0 bases and J shed 4 bases, with 10 bases lying between them. The CDR3 bases are TGTGCCTGGAGTGTAATTCGCGGGAATCAGCCCCAGCATTTT. Translating gives CAWSVIRGNQPQHF.

The V and J genes are TRBV9 and TRBJ2-3; 9 bases are shared with TRBD1. V gave up 3 bases and J gave up 1 base; unmatched junction bases: 0. The CDR3 totals 14 residues. Looked up from germline, CDR1 is SGDLS and CDR2 is YYNGEE. Here the CDR3 reads CASSGDRGTDTQYF. The CDR3 nucleotides are TGTGCCAGCAGCGGGGACAGGGGCACAGATACGCAGTATTTT.

The rearrangement uses TRBV7-9 and TRBJ1-3; D gene unclear. V was trimmed by 1 base and J by 0 bases, leaving 10 bases between them. This CDR3 is 16 amino acids long. Germline V gene sequence: CDR1 SEHNR, CDR2 FQNEAQ (reference sequence). The CDR3 protein is CASSLGRSVSGNTIYF. In DNA form, the CDR3 reads TGTGCCAGCAGCTTAGGACGGAGTGTCTCTGGAAACACCATATATTTT.

Notes on this clone: Other nucleotide sequences in the sample specify the same CDR3. This chain connects TRBV28 to TRBJ2-7; TRBD1 matches at 9 bases. CDR3 length equals 13 residues. Germline V CDR1 and CDR2: MDHEN, SYDVKM. The V gene end was trimmed by 2 bases and the J gene end by 4 bases; junction bases not matched to a gene: 0. DNA for the CDR3: TGTGCCAGCAGTTTAGGGACAGGGTACGAGCAGTACTTC. Translating it yields CASSLGTGYEQYF.

The chain carries TRBV5-1 and TRBJ2-1, with 7 bases that match TRBD1. Germline V gives CDR1 SGHRS, CDR2 YFSETQ. The CDR3 has 15 amino acids. V lost 1 base to trimming and J lost 5 bases; unmatched junction nucleotides: 6. CDR3 loop: CASSLQTGQNNEQFF. The CDR3 DNA reads as TGCGCCAGCAGCTTGCAGACAGGGCAAAACAATGAGCAGTTCTTC.

The chain couples TRBV30 to TRBJ2-1, with 10 bases fitting TRBD2. V lost 0 bases and J lost 6; bases outside the gene matches: 5. The CDR3 contains 15 residues. The germline CDR1 and CDR2 sequences are GTSNPN and SVGIG (reference sequence). CDR3 coding DNA: TGTGCCTGGAGTGTTACTAGCGGGACGGGCAATGAGCAGTTCTTC. Amino acids: CAWSVTSGTGNEQFF. Full variable domain (remainder filled in from reference TRBV30 and TRBJ2-1): SQTIHQWPATLVQPVGSPLSLECTVEGTSNPNLYWYRQAAGRGLQLLFYSVGIGQISSEVPQNLSASRPQDRQFILSSKKLLLSDSGFYLCAWSVTSGTGNEQFFGPGTRLTVL.

The J gene is TRBJ2-2, the V gene TRBV10-3; 12 positions match TRBD2. J gave up 4 bases and V 0 bases, and 6 bases lay outside the gene matches. Germline assignment: CDR1 ENHRY and CDR2 SYGVKD. This CDR3 is built from 18 residues. In nucleotides, the CDR3 is TGTGCCATCAGTGAGTCGTTGACTAGCGGGAGCCCCACCGGGGAGCTGTTTTTT. Protein sequence: CAISESLTSGSPTGELFF.

This clone has only one observation. The rearrangement joins TRBV5-4 to TRBJ2-1, with 14 bases lining up with TRBD2. Germline V gene sequence: CDR1 SGHNT, CDR2 YYREEE (reference sequence). The CDR3 is 19 residues long. V shed 4 bases and J 2 bases; nucleotides not matched to a gene: 11. In nucleotides, the CDR3 is TGTGCCAGCAGCCGGGCCGGGACTAGCGGGAGAGGGACCTACAATGAGCAGTTCTTC. Amino acids: CASSRAGTSGRGTYNEQFF.

This sequence joins TRBV7-2 and TRBJ2-7; 7 nucleotides match TRBD1. The junction had 10 bases not matched to a gene; V was cut back by 4 bases and J by 1 base. The V gene's germline CDR1 is SGHTA and CDR2 FQGNSA. The CDR3 sequence is 16 residues long. CDR3 bases: TGTGCCAGCAGCTATAGGAGTGGGACAGCTTCCTACGAGCAGTACTTC. This codes for CASSYRSGTASYEQYF.